The rows below give T cell receptor beta chains drawn from one sample of a study of post-analysis software for immune sequencing data. MiXCR was run by TCRdb on the PCR reads, yielding one entry per CDR3 protein. Of fewer than 850,000 distinct CDR3 sequences detected, 30% appear once; the ten largest clones hold around 0.6%. Sequenced input: blood. These receptor sequences come from a girl aged 10 to 17 with multiple sclerosis. Both conserved end residues are part of each CDR3. Not all rows give a size; the values are once, few, many and, for expanded clones, a class.

size,V,CDR3
.,TRBV7-2,CASSLGGQATGELFF
.,TRBV12-3/TRBV12-4,CASRLAGGSSGANVLTF
few,TRBV27,CASSYHPNYEQYF
few,TRBV5-5,CASSAGLGRAFF
.,TRBV29-1,CSVAEDRTSYEQYF
few,TRBV6-5,CASSFGGGTYEQYF
.,TRBV2,CASSENRVSNTQYF
.,TRBV4-1,CASSQESFRASYEQYF
.,TRBV20-1,CSALGLAFAGANVLTF
few,TRBV4-1,CASSQFGTNEKLFF
.,TRBV18,CASSPLAGGRKETQYF
.,TRBV29-1,CSVEDKGSNTGELFF
.,TRBV29-1,CSVLDRDYGYTF
few,TRBV6-6,CASSYSNLEQSGQYF
few,TRBV7-2,CASSSPGLRYEQYF
few,TRBV20-1,CSVIRGSPYEQYF
many,TRBV6-6,CASRQEDYTF
many,TRBV4-1,CASSSPEAASWYNEQFF
.,TRBV20-1,CSATPMETGRETQYF
.,TRBV20-1,CSATAGADNEQFF
.,TRBV6-5,CASSYLSWTGGTEAFF
few,TRBV7-9,CASSSGPFERGPYEQYF
.,TRBV6-5,CASSPDVGGLNEQFF
few,TRBV12-3/TRBV12-4,CASGPGTDYGYTF
.,TRBV2,CAGQQEPYNEQFF
few,TRBV10-3,CAAGRASNQPQHF
.,TRBV19,CASSMGSKPDTQYF
.,TRBV2,CASMKGRNYGYTF
.,TRBV28,CASSSSNDVGQETQYF